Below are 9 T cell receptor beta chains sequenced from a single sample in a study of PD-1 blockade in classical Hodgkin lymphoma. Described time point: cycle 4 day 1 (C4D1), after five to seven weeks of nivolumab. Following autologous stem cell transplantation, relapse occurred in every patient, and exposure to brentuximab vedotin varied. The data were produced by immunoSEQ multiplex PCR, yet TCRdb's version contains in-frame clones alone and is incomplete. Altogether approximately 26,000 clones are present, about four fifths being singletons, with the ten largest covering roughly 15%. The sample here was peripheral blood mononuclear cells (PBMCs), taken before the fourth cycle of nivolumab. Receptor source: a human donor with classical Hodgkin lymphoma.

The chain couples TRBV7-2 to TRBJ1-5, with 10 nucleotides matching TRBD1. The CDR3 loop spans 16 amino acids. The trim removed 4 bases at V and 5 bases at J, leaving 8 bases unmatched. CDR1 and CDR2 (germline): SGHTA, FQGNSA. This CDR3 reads CASSSAGTGVHQPQHF. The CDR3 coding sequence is TGTGCCAGCAGCTCCGCCGGGACAGGGGTCCATCAGCCCCAGCATTTT.

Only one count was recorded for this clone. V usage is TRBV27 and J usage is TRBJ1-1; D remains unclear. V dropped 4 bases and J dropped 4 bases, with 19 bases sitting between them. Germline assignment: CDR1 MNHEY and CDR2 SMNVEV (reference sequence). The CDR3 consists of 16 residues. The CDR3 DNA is TGTGCCAGCAGTTGGGCAGCCGTGGTGGGGTCCACTGAAGCTTTCTTT. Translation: CASSWAAVVGSTEAFF.

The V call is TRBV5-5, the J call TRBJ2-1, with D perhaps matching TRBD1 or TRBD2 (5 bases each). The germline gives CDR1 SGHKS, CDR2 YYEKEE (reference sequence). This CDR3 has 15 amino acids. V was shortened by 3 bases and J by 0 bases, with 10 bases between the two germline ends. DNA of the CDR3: TGTGCCAGCAGCTGGGACCGTACCTCCTACAATGAGCAGTTCTTC. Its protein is CASSWDRTSYNEQFF.

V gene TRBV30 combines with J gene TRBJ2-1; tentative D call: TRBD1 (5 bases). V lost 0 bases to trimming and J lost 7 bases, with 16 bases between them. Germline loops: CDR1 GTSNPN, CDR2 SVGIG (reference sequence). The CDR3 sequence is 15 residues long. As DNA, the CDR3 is TGTGCCTGGAGTGTACGCAGGGCACCCCCAAATGAGCAGTTCTTC. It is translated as CAWSVRRAPPNEQFF. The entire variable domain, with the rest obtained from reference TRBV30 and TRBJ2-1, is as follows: SQTIHQWPATLVQPVGSPLSLECTVEGTSNPNLYWYRQAAGRGLQLLFYSVGIGQISSEVPQNLSASRPQDRQFILSSKKLLLSDSGFYLCAWSVRRAPPNEQFFGPGTRLTVL.

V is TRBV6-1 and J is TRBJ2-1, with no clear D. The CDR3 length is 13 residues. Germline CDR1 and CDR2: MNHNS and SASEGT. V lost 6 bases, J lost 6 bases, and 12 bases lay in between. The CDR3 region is CASRPTPANEQFF. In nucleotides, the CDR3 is TGTGCCAGCAGACCCACCCCAGCCAATGAGCAGTTCTTC.

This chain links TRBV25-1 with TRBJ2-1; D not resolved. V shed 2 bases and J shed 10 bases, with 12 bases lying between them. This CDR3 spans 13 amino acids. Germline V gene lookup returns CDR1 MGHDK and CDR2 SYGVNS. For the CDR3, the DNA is TGTGCCAGCAGTGAACCCGGACGATCAGAGCAGTTCTTC. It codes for CASSEPGRSEQFF.

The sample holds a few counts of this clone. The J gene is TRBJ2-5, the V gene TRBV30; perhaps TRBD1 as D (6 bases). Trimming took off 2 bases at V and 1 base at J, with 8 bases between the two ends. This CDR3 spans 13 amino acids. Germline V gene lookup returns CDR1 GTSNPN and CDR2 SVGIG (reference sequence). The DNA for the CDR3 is TGTGCCTGGAGTCCGGACAGCCAAGAGACCCAGTACTTC. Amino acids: CAWSPDSQETQYF.

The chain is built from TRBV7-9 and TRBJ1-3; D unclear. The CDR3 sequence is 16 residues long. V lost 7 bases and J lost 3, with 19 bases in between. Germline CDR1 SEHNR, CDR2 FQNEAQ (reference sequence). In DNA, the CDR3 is TGTGCCAGCAACCAACTCACCGGTCTTGGTGGAAACACCATATATTTT. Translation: CASNQLTGLGGNTIYF.

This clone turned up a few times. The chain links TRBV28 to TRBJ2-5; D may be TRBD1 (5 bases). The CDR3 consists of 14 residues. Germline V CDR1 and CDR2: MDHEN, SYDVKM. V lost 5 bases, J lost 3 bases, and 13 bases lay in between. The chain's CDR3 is CASSPAGNKETQYF. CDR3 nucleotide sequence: TGTGCCAGCAGTCCCGCAGGGAACAAAGAGACCCAGTACTTC.